A single sample is the source of the 3 T cell receptor beta chains below, sequenced in a study of T cell responses to AZD1222 COVID-19 vaccine. Sequencing used immunoSEQ multiplex PCR; TCRdb keeps in-frame clones, though not all of them. Of some 120,000 clones in the sample, approximately 86% were seen once. The specimen was peripheral blood, collected on day 0 of AZD1222 vaccination. Source of these receptors: an adult in good health.

This clone was observed a handful of times. The V call is TRBV11-2, the J call TRBJ2-1, with 9 nucleotides matching TRBD1. Unmatched junction bases numbered 8, after V lost 3 bases and J lost 5 bases. This CDR3 is built from 16 residues. The germline V gene has CDR1 SGHAT and CDR2 FQNNGV. The CDR3 coding sequence is TGTGCCAGCAGCTTTCCGACGACAGGGGGGAACAATGAGCAGTTCTTC. Translating gives CASSFPTTGGNNEQFF. Full variable domain (rest looked up from reference TRBV11-2 and TRBJ2-1): EAGVAQSPRYKIIEKRQSVAFWCNPISGHATLYWYQQILGQGPKLLIQFQNNGVVDDSQLPKDRFSAERLKGVDSTLKIQPAKLEDSAVYLCASSFPTTGGNNEQFFGPGTRLTVL.

This clone occurred once. The rearrangement uses TRBV4-1 and TRBJ1-1; D perhaps matches TRBD1 (5 bases). The V end was cut by 4 bases, the J end by 1 base, with 10 bases between. The CDR3 loop spans 14 amino acids. CDR1 is MGHRA, CDR2 YSYEKL, per germline. In nucleotides, the CDR3 is TGCGCCAGCAGCCCGATCCAGGGGAACACTGAAGCTTTCTTT. It specifies CASSPIQGNTEAFF.

This chain uses TRBV11-2 with TRBJ2-7; TRBD2 might be the D (5 bases). The germline CDR1 and CDR2 sequences are SGHAT and FQNNGV. This CDR3 has 13 amino acids. V lost 5 bases, J lost 7 bases, and 15 bases lay in between. CDR3: CASSAGLAREQYF. CDR3 sequence (DNA): TGTGCCAGCAGCGCGGGTTTGGCGAGGGAGCAGTACTTC.